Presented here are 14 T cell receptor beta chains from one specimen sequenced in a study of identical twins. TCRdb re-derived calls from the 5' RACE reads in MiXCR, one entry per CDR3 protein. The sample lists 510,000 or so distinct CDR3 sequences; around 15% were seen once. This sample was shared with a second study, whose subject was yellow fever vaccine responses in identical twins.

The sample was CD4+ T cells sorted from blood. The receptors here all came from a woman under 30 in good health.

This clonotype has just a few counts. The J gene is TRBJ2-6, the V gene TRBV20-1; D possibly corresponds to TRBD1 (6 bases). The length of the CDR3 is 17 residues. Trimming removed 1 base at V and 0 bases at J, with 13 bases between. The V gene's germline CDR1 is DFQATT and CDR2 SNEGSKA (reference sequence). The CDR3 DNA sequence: TGCAGTGCTAGAGGCCTACCGGGACACTCTGGGGCCAACGTCCTGACTTTC. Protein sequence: CSARGLPGHSGANVLTF.

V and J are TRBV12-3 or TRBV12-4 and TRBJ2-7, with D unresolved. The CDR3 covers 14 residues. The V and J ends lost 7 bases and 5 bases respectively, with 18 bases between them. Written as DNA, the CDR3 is TGTGCCAGCACCCCCCTGATAGGGATTGACGAGCAGTACTTC. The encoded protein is CASTPLIGIDEQYF.

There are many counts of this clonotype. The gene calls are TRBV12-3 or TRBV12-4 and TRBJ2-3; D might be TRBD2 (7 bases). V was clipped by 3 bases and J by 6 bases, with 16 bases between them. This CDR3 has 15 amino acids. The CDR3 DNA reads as TGTGCCAGCAGTTTCGGTGGGGGGGCCTCGGATACGCAGTATTTT. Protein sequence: CASSFGGGASDTQYF.

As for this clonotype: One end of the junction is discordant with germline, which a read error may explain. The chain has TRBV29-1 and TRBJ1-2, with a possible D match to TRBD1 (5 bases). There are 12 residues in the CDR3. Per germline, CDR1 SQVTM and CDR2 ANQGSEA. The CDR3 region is CSAEPRVYGYTF. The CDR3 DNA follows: TGCAGCGCTGAACCCAGGGTATATGGCTACACCTTC.

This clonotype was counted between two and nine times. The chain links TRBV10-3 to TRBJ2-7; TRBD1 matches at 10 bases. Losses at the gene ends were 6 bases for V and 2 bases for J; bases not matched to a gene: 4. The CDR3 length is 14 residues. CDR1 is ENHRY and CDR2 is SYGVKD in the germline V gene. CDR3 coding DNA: TGTGCCATCAGGGGGGACAGGGGCCCCTACGAGCAGTACTTC. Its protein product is CAIRGDRGPYEQYF.

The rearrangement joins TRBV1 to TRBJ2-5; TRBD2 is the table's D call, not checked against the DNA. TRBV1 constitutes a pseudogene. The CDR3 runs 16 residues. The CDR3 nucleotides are TGCACCAGCAGCCGGCCCACTAGCGGGCGCCAAGAGACCCAGTACTTC. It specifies CTSSRPTSGRQETQYF.

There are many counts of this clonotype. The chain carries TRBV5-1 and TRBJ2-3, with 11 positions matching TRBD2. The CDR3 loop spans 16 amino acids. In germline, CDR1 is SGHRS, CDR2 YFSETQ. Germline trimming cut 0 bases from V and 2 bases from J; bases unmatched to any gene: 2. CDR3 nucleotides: TGCGCCAGCAGCTTGGTACTAGCGGGAGCCACAGATACGCAGTATTTT. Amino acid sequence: CASSLVLAGATDTQYF. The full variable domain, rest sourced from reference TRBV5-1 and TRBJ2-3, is KAGVTQTPRYLIKTRGQQVTLSCSPISGHRSVSWYQQTPGQGLQFLFEYFSETQRNKGNFPGRFSGRQFSNSRSEMNVSTLELGDSALYLCASSLVLAGATDTQYFGPGTRLTVL.

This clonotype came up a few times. The DNA of the CDR3 is TGCAGCGTTGAGAGCCATTCCGGGGGCAGCCACTATGGCTACACCTTC. Translation gives CSVESHSGGSHYGYTF. The J gene is TRBJ1-2, the V gene TRBV29-1; possibly TRBD1 for D (6 bases). The length of the CDR3 is 16 residues. Trimming took 3 bases from V and 3 from J, leaving 20 bases between them. Germline V gives CDR1 SQVTM, CDR2 ANQGSEA.

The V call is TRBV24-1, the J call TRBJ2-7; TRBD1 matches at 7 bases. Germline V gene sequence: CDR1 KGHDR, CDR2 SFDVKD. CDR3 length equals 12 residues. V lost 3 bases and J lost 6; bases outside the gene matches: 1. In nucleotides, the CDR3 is TGTGCCACCAGTGATCGACAGGGCGAGCAGTACTTC. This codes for CATSDRQGEQYF.

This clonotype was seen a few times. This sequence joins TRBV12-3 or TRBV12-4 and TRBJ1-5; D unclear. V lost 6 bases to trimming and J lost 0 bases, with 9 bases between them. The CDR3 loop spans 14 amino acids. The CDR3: CASSPSDSNQPQHF. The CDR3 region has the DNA TGTGCCAGCAGCCCCAGTGATAGCAATCAGCCCCAGCATTTT.

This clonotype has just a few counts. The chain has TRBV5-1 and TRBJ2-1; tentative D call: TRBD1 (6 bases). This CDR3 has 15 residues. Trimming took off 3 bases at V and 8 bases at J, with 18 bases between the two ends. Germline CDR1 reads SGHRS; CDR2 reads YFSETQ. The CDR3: CASSWTDPQRDEQFF. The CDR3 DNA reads TGCGCCAGCAGCTGGACAGACCCTCAACGCGATGAGCAGTTCTTC.

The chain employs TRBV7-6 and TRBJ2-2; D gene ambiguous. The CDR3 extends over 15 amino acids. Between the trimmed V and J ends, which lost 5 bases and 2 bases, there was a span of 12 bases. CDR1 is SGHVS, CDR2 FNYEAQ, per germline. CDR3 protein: CASSPGQFNTGELFF. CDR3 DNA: TGTGCCAGCAGCCCCGGTCAGTTTAACACCGGGGAGCTGTTTTTT.

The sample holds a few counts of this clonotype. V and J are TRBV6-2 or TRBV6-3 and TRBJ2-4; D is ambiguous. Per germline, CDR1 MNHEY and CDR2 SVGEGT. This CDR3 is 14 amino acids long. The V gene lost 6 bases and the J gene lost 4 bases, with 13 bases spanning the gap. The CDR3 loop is CASSPNKMKNIQYF. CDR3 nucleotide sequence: TGTGCCAGCAGCCCCAACAAGATGAAAAACATTCAGTACTTC.

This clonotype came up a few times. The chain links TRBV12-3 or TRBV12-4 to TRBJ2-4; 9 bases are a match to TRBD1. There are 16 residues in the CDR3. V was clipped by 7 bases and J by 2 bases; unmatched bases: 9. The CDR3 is CASIHDRGRTKNIQYF. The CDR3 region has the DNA TGTGCCAGCATCCACGACAGGGGGAGAACCAAAAACATTCAGTACTTC.